The entry below gives a single TCR beta chain sequence along with its context. This clone was observed a few times. Its specific antigen is unknown. Nothing much larger sits one base from this clone, and base qualities are not available. The data are from a study of beta chain features in type 1 diabetes listed by TCRdb under 2018. Regarding the complete study: No differences in mean age, gender distribution, total cell number or subset yield were found between patients and healthy donors. The study compared the TCRB repertoires of sorted circulating CD4+ T cell subsets in recently diagnosed type 1 diabetes patients with those in matched healthy donors. A total of around 110,000,000 sorted cells were examined across all samples, and RNA yield correlated strongly with the number of cells per subset. Whereas all 30 or so donors provided naive and central memory subsets, regulatory and stem cell-like memory subsets were isolated from just 8 patients and roughly eight healthy donors.

The entire isolated RNA was reverse transcribed using the High Capacity cDNA Reverse Transcription Kit, and thus expressed TCRB transcripts were sequenced. Naive, central memory and regulatory T cell samples underwent deep immunoSEQ sequencing, averaging about 3.57 million total reads per sample. Sorted cells were lysed in RLT buffer, and RNA was extracted using DNase-treated RNeasy Micro or Mini kits according to cell number. Each cell subset was processed separately to prevent cross-contamination, with patient and healthy donor samples processed together. The immunoSEQ multiplex PCR was used to amplify TCRB sequences from cDNA, yielding 87-bp fragments that span the CDR3 region. Amplicons were sequenced on the Illumina HiSeq platform. Per the source publication's procedure: Synthetic template baselines were used to correct PCR bias computationally, reads within Hamming distance 2 were collapsed together, and singletons that could not be merged were discarded. By aligning reads against IMGT, V, D and J genes, CDR3 length, and insertions or deletions at six rearrangement sites were assigned. Within each subset, clonotype counts were normalized to sorted cell number, after which true diversity and Gini coefficients were computed with the tcR R package. Repertoire sharing was quantified using the overlap coefficient calculated on TCRB nucleotide sequences. As a proxy for the pre-selection repertoire, out-of-frame TCRB sequences from naive cells were analyzed. TCRdb re-hosts the immuneACCESS table, in-frame sequences only. Its copies lack some clones; in the studies checked, an unresolved V gene accounts for under half of them, and the cause for the rest is not known. From that table come the V and J calls and clone size; the DNA was used to work out D and trimming. The sample records roughly 700,000 clones, around an eighth of which are singletons. The ten biggest clones cover about 0.02% of the sample.

V and J are truncated by 3 bases and 6 bases respectively, leaving an intervening sequence of 9 bases. The CDR3 runs 13 amino acids, cysteine and phenylalanine included. This entry keeps only the CDR3 DNA: 39 bases, framed from base 1. CDR1 is given as MGHDK and CDR2 as SYGVNS, both from the germline V gene. From each donor, a single peripheral blood sample of 100 to 150 mL on average was drawn into heparinised tubes. Using a panel that included CD45RO, CCR7, CD25, CD127, CD95 and CD27, naive, central memory, regulatory and stem cell-like memory CD4+ T cells were sorted on a BD FACSAria II. Purity was above 95% for every sorted population. PBMCs were isolated right away by Lymphoprep density gradient centrifugation and were stained directly, without culture. So that batch effects would be minimized, each experiment stained and sorted samples in pairs, pairing one healthy donor with one patient. Here is what the overall study found, with its caveats: PCR may preferentially amplify shorter templates, but because patient and control samples were amplified and corrected together, any resulting skew would affect both groups equally. Because cDNA rather than genomic DNA was sequenced, highly expressing activated cells could have been over-represented, although no difference in activation and CD3 levels was found between groups. Naive, central memory and regulatory TCRB repertoires appeared to be more alike among patients than among healthy donors. Fewer insertions and more nucleotide deletions at VDJ recombination sites were observed in patients with type 1 diabetes, implying thymic rearrangement abnormalities. A moderate but significant shortening of TCRB CDR3 length was observed in type 1 diabetes patients in all four CD4+ subsets. Only small numbers of individuals were included in the HLA sub-analyses, which left unresolved whether HLA type had any influence on TCRB rearrangement.

The TCR was taken from a man aged 18-30 years with type 1 diabetes. Sample: naive CD4+ T cells from blood. The cell subset or site label on this specimen signifies: true naive CD4+ T cells. The receptor chain draws on TRBV25-1 and TRBJ2-1; the D gene assignment is ambiguous. The DNA sequence is TGTGCCAGCAGTGAGGCTAATCCCAATGAGCAGTTCTTC. It specifies CASSEANPNEQFF.